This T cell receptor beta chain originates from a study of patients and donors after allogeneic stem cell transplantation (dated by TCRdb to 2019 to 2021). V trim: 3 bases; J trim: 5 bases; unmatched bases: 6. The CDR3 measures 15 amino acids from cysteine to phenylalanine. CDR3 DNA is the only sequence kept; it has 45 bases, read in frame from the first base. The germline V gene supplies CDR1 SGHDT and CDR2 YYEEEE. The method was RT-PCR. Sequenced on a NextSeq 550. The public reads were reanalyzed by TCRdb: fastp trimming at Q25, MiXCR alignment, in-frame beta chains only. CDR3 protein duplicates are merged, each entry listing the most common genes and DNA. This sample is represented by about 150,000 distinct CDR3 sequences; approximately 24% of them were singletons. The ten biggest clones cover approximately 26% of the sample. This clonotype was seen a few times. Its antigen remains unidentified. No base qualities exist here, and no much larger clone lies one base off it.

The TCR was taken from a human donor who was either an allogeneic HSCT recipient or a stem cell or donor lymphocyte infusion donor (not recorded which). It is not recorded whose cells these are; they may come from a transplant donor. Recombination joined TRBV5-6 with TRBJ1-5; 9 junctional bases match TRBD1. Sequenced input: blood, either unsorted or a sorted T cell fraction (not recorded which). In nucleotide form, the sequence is TGTGCCAGCAGCTCCGGCGGGACAGGGTATCAGCCCCAGCATTTT. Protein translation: CASSSGGTGYQPQHF.